This is a list of T cell receptor beta chains from one sample in a study of T cell responses to AZD1222 COVID-19 vaccine. Sequencing used immunoSEQ multiplex PCR; TCRdb keeps in-frame clones, though not all of them. Among more than 100,000 clones listed, approximately 85% were seen once. Material: peripheral blood, obtained 28 days after the second dose of the MenACWY control vaccine. These receptors were taken from an adult who received the MenACWY meningococcal vaccine as a control. Each CDR3 is given with its conserved first and last residue. The D gene is left open where the match is weak. Not all rows give a size; the values are once, few, many and, for expanded clones, a class.

J gene: TRBJ2-1; D gene: TRBD2; clone size: NA; V gene: TRBV11-2; CDR3 protein: CASSLSGTSQFF; CDR3 DNA: TGTGCCAGCAGCTTATCTGGGACTAGCCAGTTCTTC
J gene: TRBJ2-5; D gene: NA; clone size: NA; V gene: TRBV11-2; CDR3 protein: CASSLDGTREETQYF; CDR3 DNA: TGTGCCAGCAGCTTAGACGGTACTCGGGAGGAGACCCAGTACTTC
J gene: TRBJ1-1; D gene: NA; clone size: NA; V gene: TRBV21-1; CDR3 protein: CASSKVRTGVGTEAFF; CDR3 DNA: TGTGCCAGCAGCAAAGTCAGGACAGGGGTAGGGACTGAAGCTTTCTTT
J gene: TRBJ2-2; D gene: NA; clone size: few; V gene: TRBV6-1; CDR3 protein: CASSEFKVRGTGELFF; CDR3 DNA: TGTGCCAGCAGTGAATTTAAAGTCAGGGGCACCGGGGAGCTGTTTTTT
J gene: TRBJ1-4; D gene: NA; clone size: few; V gene: TRBV6-1; CDR3 protein: CASSEARKEKLFF; CDR3 DNA: TGTGCCAGCAGTGAAGCCCGTAAGGAAAAACTGTTTTTT
J gene: TRBJ1-5; D gene: NA; clone size: NA; V gene: TRBV4-1; CDR3 protein: CASSQELGGGNQPQHF; CDR3 DNA: TGCGCCAGCAGCCAAGAGTTGGGTGGGGGCAATCAGCCCCAGCATTTT
J gene: TRBJ2-5; D gene: NA; clone size: NA; V gene: TRBV12-3/TRBV12-4; CDR3 protein: CASSLARPETQYF; CDR3 DNA: TGTGCCAGCAGTTTAGCCAGACCAGAGACCCAGTACTTC
J gene: TRBJ1-3; D gene: TRBD1; clone size: NA; V gene: TRBV5-4; CDR3 protein: CASSLQGGPGNTIYF; CDR3 DNA: TGTGCCAGCAGCTTACAGGGGGGCCCTGGAAACACCATATATTTT
J gene: TRBJ1-2; D gene: TRBD1; clone size: NA; V gene: TRBV28; CDR3 protein: CASSLWGQGHGYTF; CDR3 DNA: TGTGCCAGCAGTTTATGGGGACAGGGGCATGGCTACACCTTC
J gene: TRBJ1-5; D gene: NA; clone size: NA; V gene: TRBV28; CDR3 protein: CASSRLGQGRGQPQHF; CDR3 DNA: TGTGCCAGCAGTAGACTCGGTCAGGGTCGTGGGCAGCCCCAGCATTTT
J gene: TRBJ2-5; D gene: TRBD2; clone size: NA; V gene: TRBV29-1; CDR3 protein: CSVSGLAGQETQYF; CDR3 DNA: TGCAGCGTAAGTGGACTAGCGGGACAAGAGACCCAGTACTTC
J gene: TRBJ2-1; D gene: NA; clone size: NA; V gene: TRBV5-1; CDR3 protein: CASSLARGGYNEQFF; CDR3 DNA: TGCGCCAGCAGCTTGGCCAGGGGGGGCTACAATGAGCAGTTCTTC
J gene: TRBJ2-1; D gene: TRBD2; clone size: once; V gene: TRBV5-1; CDR3 protein: CASSLGRERGRGGEQFF; CDR3 DNA: TGCGCCAGCAGCTTGGGTAGGGAGCGGGGGCGAGGAGGTGAGCAGTTCTTC
J gene: TRBJ2-5; D gene: NA; clone size: NA; V gene: TRBV4-3; CDR3 protein: CASSQDPRRETQYF; CDR3 DNA: TGCGCCAGCAGCCAAGATCCCCGCCGAGAGACCCAGTACTTC
J gene: TRBJ2-5; D gene: NA; clone size: NA; V gene: TRBV19; CDR3 protein: CASLVQETQYF; CDR3 DNA: TGTGCCAGTCTCGTCCAGGAGACCCAGTACTTC
J gene: TRBJ2-2; D gene: NA; clone size: NA; V gene: TRBV3-1/TRBV3-2; CDR3 protein: CASSQLAGTGELFF; CDR3 DNA: TGTGCCAGCAGCCAACTGGCGGGGACCGGGGAGCTGTTTTTT
J gene: TRBJ1-3; D gene: TRBD1; clone size: NA; V gene: TRBV18; CDR3 protein: CASSPAGTAYSGNTIYF; CDR3 DNA: TGTGCCAGCTCACCAGCCGGGACAGCATACTCTGGAAACACCATATATTTT
J gene: TRBJ1-5; D gene: TRBD1; clone size: NA; V gene: TRBV28; CDR3 protein: CASGGSGKPQHF; CDR3 DNA: TGTGCCTCAGGGGGATCGGGGAAGCCCCAGCATTTT
J gene: TRBJ2-3; D gene: NA; clone size: NA; V gene: TRBV5-1; CDR3 protein: CASSVGGQSTDTQYF; CDR3 DNA: TGCGCCAGCAGCGTTGGGGGGCAGAGCACAGATACGCAGTATTTT
J gene: TRBJ1-1; D gene: NA; clone size: NA; V gene: TRBV25-1; CDR3 protein: CASSDYMDSYTQGAFF; CDR3 DNA: TGTGCCAGCAGTGATTATATGGACAGTTACACCCAGGGGGCTTTCTTT
J gene: TRBJ2-2; D gene: NA; clone size: NA; V gene: TRBV19; CDR3 protein: CASSRTVNTGELFF; CDR3 DNA: TGTGCCAGTAGCCGGACAGTAAACACCGGGGAGCTGTTTTTT
J gene: TRBJ1-1; D gene: NA; clone size: NA; V gene: TRBV28; CDR3 protein: CASKAANTEAFF; CDR3 DNA: TGTGCCAGCAAGGCCGCGAACACTGAAGCTTTCTTT